Listed below are T cell receptor beta chains from one sample, sequenced in a study of lymphopenia after photon versus proton radiotherapy. TCRdb keeps only in-frame clones here, not all; method: immunoSEQ multiplex PCR. The sample yields roughly 23,000 clones, approximately 91% seen once. Specimen: peripheral blood, collected from a patient treated with proton-based radiotherapy. The receptors were gathered from a woman between 65 and 79 years old with pancreatic cancer. Some clones in this sample may be carry-over from other donors' samples. The CDR3 runs from the conserved cysteine through the conserved F or W. A D gene is named only where the DNA matches it firmly. Clone size, where shown, is once, few, many, or a class for clones that have expanded.

V gene	D gene	J gene	clone size	CDR3 DNA	CDR3 protein
TRBV30	.	TRBJ2-7	once	TGTGCCTGGAGTCCGACTGTACCGCCCGAGCAGTACTTC	CAWSPTVPPEQYF
TRBV28	.	TRBJ2-5	.	TGTGCCAGCAGTTCAACAGGAGAGACCCAGTACTTC	CASSSTGETQYF
TRBV11-2	.	TRBJ2-7	.	TGTGCCAGCAGCTTTGCAGGGCAGACCTACGAGCAGTACTTC	CASSFAGQTYEQYF
TRBV20-1	TRBD2	TRBJ2-1	.	TGCAGATTATTAGCGGGTGACCTTCAGTTCTTC	CRLLAGDLQFF
TRBV15	TRBD2	TRBJ2-3	.	TGTGCCACCAGCAGAGAGCTAGCGGGAGGGGGCACAGATACGCAGTATTTT	CATSRELAGGGTDTQYF
TRBV9	.	TRBJ2-1	.	TGTGCCAGCAGCGTAGGGAACAGTATCTACAATGAGCAGTTCTTC	CASSVGNSIYNEQFF
TRBV11-2	.	TRBJ2-7	few	TGTGCCAGCAGCTTAGGTGGTAGCTTCGAGCAGTACTTC	CASSLGGSFEQYF
TRBV11-3	.	TRBJ2-7	.	TGTGCCAGCAGCTGGTCGGGACAAGCCCCCGAGCAGTACTTC	CASSWSGQAPEQYF
TRBV10-3	TRBD2	TRBJ2-1	.	TGTGCCATCAGGGGACTAGCGGGGGACAATGAGCAGTTCTTC	CAIRGLAGDNEQFF
TRBV7-8	TRBD2	TRBJ2-1	.	TGTGCCAGCAGCGTTAGCGGGAGTGGTGATGAGCAGTTCTTC	CASSVSGSGDEQFF
TRBV29-1	.	TRBJ2-1	.	TGCAGCGTTGTAGGGGCGCGCACCTACAATGAGCAGTTCTTC	CSVVGARTYNEQFF
TRBV25-1	TRBD2	TRBJ2-3	.	TGTGCCAGCAGTGAATTCGGTAGCGGGAGGCATACGCAGTATTTT	CASSEFGSGRHTQYF
TRBV28	.	TRBJ1-1	.	TGTGCCAGCAGTGTGGCGGGGGCGCCTCTATCGAACACTGAAGCTTTCTTT	CASSVAGAPLSNTEAFF
TRBV19	TRBD1	TRBJ1-1	.	TGTGCCAGTAGTCCAAGACAGGGGAGGGACACTGAAGCTTTCTTT	CASSPRQGRDTEAFF
TRBV5-6	.	TRBJ2-4	.	TGTGCCAGTACCTTCCGGGGACTAGCCAAAAACATTCAGTACTTC	CASTFRGLAKNIQYF
TRBV9	.	TRBJ2-1	.	TGTGCCAGCAGCGTAGGTGGCGGCCCCTTAGGCAATGAGCAGTTCTTC	CASSVGGGPLGNEQFF
TRBV19	TRBD1	TRBJ1-1	.	TGTGCCAGTAAAGAGGCAGGGGGCTTGCTAGGGGAAGCTTTCTTT	CASKEAGGLLGEAFF
TRBV2	.	TRBJ2-7	.	TGTGCCAGCGACCAGGTGGGAGCTGGAATTGGGGAGCAGTACTTC	CASDQVGAGIGEQYF
TRBV18	TRBD2	TRBJ2-1	.	TGTGCCAGCTCACCGAGGGGAGCGGGGGGGACATCCAAAGGTACAGCTACCTACAATGAGCAGTTCTTC	CASSPRGAGGTSKGTATYNEQFF
TRBV30	.	TRBJ2-1	.	TGTGCCTGGAGTGATAATGGGGGATACAATGAGCAGTTCTTC	CAWSDNGGYNEQFF
TRBV7-9	.	TRBJ2-1	.	TGTGCCAGCAGCTTTGTGATCAGCGCCCGGTACAATGAGCAGTTCTTC	CASSFVISARYNEQFF
TRBV29-1	.	TRBJ2-3	.	TGCAGCGTTGGTCCAGGGGCAGATACGCAGTATTTT	CSVGPGADTQYF
TRBV28	TRBD1	TRBJ1-6	.	TGTGCCAGCAGTGGGACAGAGCGCTCCTATAATTCACCCCTCCACTTT	CASSGTERSYNSPLHF
TRBV7-9	.	TRBJ2-5	.	TGTGCCAGCAGCTTAGAAGGGGCTAGCTTGGAGACCCAGTACTTC	CASSLEGASLETQYF
TRBV19	TRBD2	TRBJ2-1	.	TGTGCCAGTAGTACAGGTACCTACCGGGACTACTACAATGAGCAGTTCTTC	CASSTGTYRDYYNEQFF
TRBV5-4	TRBD2	TRBJ2-1	.	TGTGCCAGCAGCCCCGGGACTAGCGGTGCCTACAATGAGCAGTTCTTC	CASSPGTSGAYNEQFF
TRBV21-1	.	TRBJ1-1	few	TGTGCCAGCAGCAAAGGTCGGGGAATCGGGGGTACTGAAGCTTTCTTT	CASSKGRGIGGTEAFF
TRBV5-6	.	TRBJ2-5	.	TGTGCCAGCAGCCCTAGGACTGTACAAGAGACCCAGTACTTC	CASSPRTVQETQYF
TRBV6-5	TRBD1	TRBJ1-1	.	TGTGCCAGCAGTTACTTCGACAGGGGAGAAGCTTTCTTT	CASSYFDRGEAFF
TRBV4-1	.	TRBJ1-5	.	TGCGCCAGCAGCCAAGATCCAGGGTCCCCCAATCAGCCCCAGCATTTT	CASSQDPGSPNQPQHF
TRBV7-3	TRBD2	TRBJ2-3	.	TGTGCCAGCGGAGACGGGGGGGCGCTCTCAGATACGCAGTATTTT	CASGDGGALSDTQYF
TRBV7-2	.	TRBJ1-2	.	TGTGCCAGCAGGGACCCGGGCTTTAACTATGGCTACACCTTC	CASRDPGFNYGYTF
TRBV21-1	.	TRBJ1-1	.	TGTGCCAGCAGCAAAGAGCACCCCAGGGACAAGAGAAGTACTGAAGCTTTCTTT	CASSKEHPRDKRSTEAFF
TRBV18	.	TRBJ1-2	.	TGTGCCAGCTCACCAGGAGACACAAACTATGGCTACACCTTC	CASSPGDTNYGYTF
TRBV28	.	TRBJ2-7	.	TGTGCCAGCAGTTTAGTGCAGGGGCACAGCCAACCCCAGTACTTC	CASSLVQGHSQPQYF
TRBV27	TRBD2	TRBJ2-3	.	TGTGCCAGCAGTCCCGGGACTAGCGGGAGCCCGGGAGATACGCAGTATTTT	CASSPGTSGSPGDTQYF
TRBV7-2	.	TRBJ2-2	once	TGTGCCAGCAGCTTAGCGAGGAGCTCCGGGGAGCTGTTTTTT	CASSLARSSGELFF
TRBV21-1	.	TRBJ2-7	.	TGTGCCAGCACCCAAAAGGTCTTCTGTTACTACGAGCAGTACTTC	CASTQKVFCYYEQYF
TRBV28	TRBD1	TRBJ2-1	.	TGTGCCAGCAGCCACGGGTCCTGGGACAGCGTTCCTATAAGCTCCTACAATGAGCAGTTCTTC	CASSHGSWDSVPISSYNEQFF
TRBV15	.	TRBJ1-5	.	TGTGCCACCAGCCTGGGGGTTCAGCCCCAGCATTTT	CATSLGVQPQHF
TRBV7-2	.	TRBJ2-1	.	TGTGCCAGCAGCCAGGACAGCCGCTACAATGAGCAGTTCTTC	CASSQDSRYNEQFF
TRBV6-5	TRBD1	TRBJ2-7	.	TGTGCCAGCAGCCCGACAGGGGGCTTTCTCGAGCAGTACTTC	CASSPTGGFLEQYF
TRBV7-9	TRBD2	TRBJ2-2	.	TGTGCCAGCAGCCCCGGACTAGCGGGAGATTCCGGGGAGCTGTTTTTT	CASSPGLAGDSGELFF
TRBV10-2	TRBD1	TRBJ2-1	.	TGCGCCAGCAGTGCGCAGGGGGCCTACAATGAGCAGTTCTTC	CASSAQGAYNEQFF
TRBV2	.	TRBJ1-5	.	TGTGCCAGCAGGGGGGCTAGCAGCAATCAGCCCCAGCATTTT	CASRGASSNQPQHF
TRBV28	.	TRBJ1-5	.	TGTGCCAGCATGGCCAGTCCAAATCAGCCCCAGCATTTT	CASMASPNQPQHF
TRBV19	TRBD2	TRBJ2-1	.	TGTGCCAGTAGTATACGACTAGCGCGCAATGAGCAGTTCTTC	CASSIRLARNEQFF
TRBV6-5	.	TRBJ1-1	.	TGTGCCAGCAGTAGAATGAACACTGAAGCTTTCTTT	CASSRMNTEAFF
TRBV5-4	TRBD2	TRBJ2-1	.	TGTGCCAGCATCGACAAATTGGGGGGGGACAATGAGCAGTTCTTC	CASIDKLGGDNEQFF
TRBV5-1	TRBD2	TRBJ2-7	.	TGCGCCAGCAGCTTGGCTCCCGGGACTACCTCCTACGAGCAGTACTTC	CASSLAPGTTSYEQYF
TRBV6-1	TRBD1	TRBJ2-7	.	TGTGCCAGCAGTGCCGCCGGGACAGGGGGCTTCGAGCAGTACTTC	CASSAAGTGGFEQYF
TRBV5-5	.	TRBJ2-3	.	TGTGCCAGCAGCTTGTTGAGCACAGATACGCAGTATTTT	CASSLLSTDTQYF
TRBV15	.	TRBJ2-5	.	TGTGCCACCAGCAGAGAGCAAACAGGGTTAGGAGAGACCCAGTACTTC	CATSREQTGLGETQYF
TRBV29-1	TRBD1	TRBJ1-4	.	TGCAGCGCTAGGACAGGGAGGGAAGAAAAACTGTTTTTT	CSARTGREEKLFF
TRBV30	.	TRBJ1-5	few	TGTGCCTGGAGGGGGAAGGGCAATCAGCCCCAGCATTTT	CAWRGKGNQPQHF
TRBV28	TRBD2	TRBJ2-5	.	TGTGCCAGCAGTTTAGGGACTAGCGGCCAAGAGACCCAGTACTTC	CASSLGTSGQETQYF
TRBV6-5	.	TRBJ1-1	.	TGTGCCAGCACCCGACTTGACAGAGGCACTGAAGCTTTCTTT	CASTRLDRGTEAFF
TRBV6-6	.	TRBJ1-3	.	TGTGCCAGCAGTTACTCCAAAGGGCGCGGAAACACCATATATTTT	CASSYSKGRGNTIYF
TRBV15	.	TRBJ1-3	.	TGTGCCACCAGCAGAGATCTGGGCTCTGGAAACACCATATATTTT	CATSRDLGSGNTIYF